This T cell receptor beta chain was obtained from a study of blood T cell repertoires in COVID-19. As for the study in general: The analysed material was cDNA or gDNA that came from T cells, B-cell-depleted T cells, or PBMCs.

With 4 bases removed from V and 2 bases from J, the gap between germline ends came to 14 bases. The length of the CDR3 is 15 residues. Germline-derived CDR1 and CDR2 are SEHNR and FQNEAQ (reference sequence). Study processing details: Amplifying reference gene primers gave estimates of nucleated cell counts. Some clones are missing from TCRdb's copy, which holds only in-frame ones; the method was immunoSEQ multiplex PCR. The V and J calls and the clone size are those of that table, but D and trimming were determined from the DNA. The repertoire holds about 28,000 clones, about 90% seen once, with roughly 2.7% in the top ten.

The material sequenced was peripheral blood. This chain links TRBV7-9 with TRBJ1-2; D is unclear. This sequence was found in a human donor in a cohort sampled during active COVID-19. In nucleotides, the CDR3 is TGTGCCAGCAGCTCCGGGGAGGGCTCCAACTATGGCTACACCTTC. Its protein is CASSSGEGSNYGYTF.